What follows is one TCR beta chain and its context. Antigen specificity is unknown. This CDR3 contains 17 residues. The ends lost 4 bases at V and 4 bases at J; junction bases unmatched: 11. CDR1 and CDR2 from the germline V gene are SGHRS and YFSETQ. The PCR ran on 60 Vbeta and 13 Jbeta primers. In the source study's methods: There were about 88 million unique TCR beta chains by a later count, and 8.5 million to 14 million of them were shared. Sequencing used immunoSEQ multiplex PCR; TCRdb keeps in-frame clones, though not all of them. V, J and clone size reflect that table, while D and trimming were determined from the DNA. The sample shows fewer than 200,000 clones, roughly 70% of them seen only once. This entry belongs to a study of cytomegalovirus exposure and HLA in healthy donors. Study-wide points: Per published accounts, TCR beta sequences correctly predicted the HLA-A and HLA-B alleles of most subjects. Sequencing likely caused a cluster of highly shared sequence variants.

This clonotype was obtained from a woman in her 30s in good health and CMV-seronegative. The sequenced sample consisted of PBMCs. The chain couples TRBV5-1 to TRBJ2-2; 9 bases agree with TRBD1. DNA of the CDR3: TGCGCCAGCAGCCCGAACGCCGGGACAGGGCCCACCGGGGAGCTGTTTTTT. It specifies CASSPNAGTGPTGELFF.